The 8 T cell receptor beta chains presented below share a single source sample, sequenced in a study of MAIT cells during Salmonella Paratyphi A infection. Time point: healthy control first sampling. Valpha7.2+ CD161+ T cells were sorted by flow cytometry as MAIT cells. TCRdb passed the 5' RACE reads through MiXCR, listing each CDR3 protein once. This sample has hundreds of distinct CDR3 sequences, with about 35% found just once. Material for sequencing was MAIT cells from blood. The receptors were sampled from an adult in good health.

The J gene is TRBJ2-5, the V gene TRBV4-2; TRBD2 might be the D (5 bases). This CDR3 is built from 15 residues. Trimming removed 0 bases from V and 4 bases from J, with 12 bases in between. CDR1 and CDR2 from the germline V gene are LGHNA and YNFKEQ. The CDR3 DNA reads TGTGCCAGCAGCCAAGATGCAGTAGCGAGAGAGACCCAGTACTTC. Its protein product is CASSQDAVARETQYF.

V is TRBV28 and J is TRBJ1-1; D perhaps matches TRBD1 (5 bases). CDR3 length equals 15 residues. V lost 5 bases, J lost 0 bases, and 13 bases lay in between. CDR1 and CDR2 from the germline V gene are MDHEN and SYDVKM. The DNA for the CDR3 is TGTGCCAGCAGTGCGCTTAAGGGGATGAACACTGAAGCTTTCTTT. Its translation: CASSALKGMNTEAFF.

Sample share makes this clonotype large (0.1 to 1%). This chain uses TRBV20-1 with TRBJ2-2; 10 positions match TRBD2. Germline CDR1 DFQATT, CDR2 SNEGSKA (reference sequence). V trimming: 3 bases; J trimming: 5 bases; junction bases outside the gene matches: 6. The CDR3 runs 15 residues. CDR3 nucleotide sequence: TGCAGTGCTAGGTCGCTAGCGGGAGATACCGGGGAGCTGTTTTTT. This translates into CSARSLAGDTGELFF.

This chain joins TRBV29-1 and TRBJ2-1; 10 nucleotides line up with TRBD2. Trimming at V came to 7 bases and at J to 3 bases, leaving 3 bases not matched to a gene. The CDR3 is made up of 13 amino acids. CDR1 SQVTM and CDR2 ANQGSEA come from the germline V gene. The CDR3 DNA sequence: TGCAGCGGAGGACTAGCGGACTACAATGAGCAGTTCTTC. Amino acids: CSGGLADYNEQFF.

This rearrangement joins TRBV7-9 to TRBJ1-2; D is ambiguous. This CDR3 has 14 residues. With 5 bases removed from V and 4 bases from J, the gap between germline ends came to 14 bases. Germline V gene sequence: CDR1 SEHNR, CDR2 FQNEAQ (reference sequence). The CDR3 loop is CASSRASEVYGYTF. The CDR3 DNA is TGTGCCAGCAGCCGGGCCAGCGAAGTCTATGGCTACACCTTC.

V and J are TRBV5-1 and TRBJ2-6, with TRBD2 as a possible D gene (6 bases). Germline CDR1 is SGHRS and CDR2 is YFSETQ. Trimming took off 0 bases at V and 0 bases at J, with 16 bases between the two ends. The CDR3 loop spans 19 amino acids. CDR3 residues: CASSLEYRGLSSGANVLTF. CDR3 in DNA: TGCGCCAGCAGCTTGGAGTATCGGGGACTTAGCTCTGGGGCCAACGTCCTGACTTTC. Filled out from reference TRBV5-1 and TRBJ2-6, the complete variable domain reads KAGVTQTPRYLIKTRGQQVTLSCSPISGHRSVSWYQQTPGQGLQFLFEYFSETQRNKGNFPGRFSGRQFSNSRSEMNVSTLELGDSALYLCASSLEYRGLSSGANVLTFGAGSRLTVL.

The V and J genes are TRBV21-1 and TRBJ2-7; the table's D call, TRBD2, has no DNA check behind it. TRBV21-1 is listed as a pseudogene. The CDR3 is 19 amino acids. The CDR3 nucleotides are TGTGCCAGCAGCAAAGCTAGCGGGATTGCACCTCCGTGCTCCTACGAGCAGTACTTC. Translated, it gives CASSKASGIAPPCSYEQYF.

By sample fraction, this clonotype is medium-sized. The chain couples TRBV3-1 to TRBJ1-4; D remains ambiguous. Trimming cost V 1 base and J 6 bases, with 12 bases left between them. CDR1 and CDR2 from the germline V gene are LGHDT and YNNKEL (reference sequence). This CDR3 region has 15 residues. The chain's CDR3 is CASSQGTERHEKLFF. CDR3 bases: TGTGCCAGCAGCCAAGGAACCGAACGGCATGAAAAACTGTTTTTT.